This TCR beta chain was retrieved from a study of cytomegalovirus exposure and HLA in healthy donors (dated 2017 in TCRdb). About the investigation overall: An earlier analysis of 587 of the donors reported 250 to 350 Gb of sequence data and 100 million to 130 million unique TCR beta sequences from about 179 million T cells. An early release covering approximately 600 HLA-typed donors comprised about 300 gigabases of sequencing data and tens of millions of unique TCR sequences. The genetic ancestry cluster associated with self-reported Caucasian donors included about 84% of the approximately 400 genotyped donors. The study was designed to test whether signatures of past pathogen exposure could be identified by cataloging public T cell receptors. The study used immunosequencing to profile the T cell repertoires of approximately 640 subjects and linked those repertoires to cytomegalovirus serostatus. Besides the first cohort of approximately 670 subjects, a separate validation cohort made up of 120 different subjects was used. To predict cytomegalovirus infection status, the study combined high-throughput TCR immunosequencing, statistical association of individual TCRs with disease status, and machine learning. In a later analysis, previously published TCR beta repertoires from about 670 donors were re-analyzed and high-resolution HLA genotyping was added so that TCR occurrence patterns could be studied. Rather than using new phenotypic data, the later analysis identified candidate immune exposures from TCR beta sequences and from how often those sequences occurred across donors. An earlier analysis of nearly 600 of the donors applied high-throughput TCR beta sequencing to assess whether each TCR beta V gene segment acted as functional or pseudogenic. Alongside the repertoire data, information on donor age, sex, ethnicity and CMV serostatus was compiled. A later genetic analysis took genome-wide SNP genotypes for about three fifths of the 666 donors and used that subset as a discovery cohort. All discovery cohort repertoires had been generated using a single sequencing platform. HLA typing included class I and class II loci at four-digit resolution. Typing coverage varied by locus: roughly 620-640 donors for A, B, C, DRB1 and DQB1; under 550 for DQA1; over 600 for DPA1; fewer than 480 for DPB1. Several DR-DQ haplotypes were treated as single units for association and clustering because of strong linkage in the cohort. Among a few hundred genotyped donors of the cohort, an average of roughly 240,000 unique TCR beta nucleotide sequences were sequenced per donor, around 20% of them non-productive.

The investigation overall reported the following: Correlated functional status among segregating V segments might reflect linkage disequilibrium, but an unknown experimental factor could not be ruled out. A later genetic analysis reported fewer N-insertions in productive TCRs among donors in an Asian-associated ancestry cluster than the approximately 670-donor mean. The sequencing pipeline was judged likely to have produced a cluster of highly shared sequence variants as a technical artifact. Seventeen rarely observed V segments, including chromosome 9 orphons, were excluded from the earlier analysis of several hundred of the donors because counts were too low. A later analysis reported that several top co-occurrence clusters appeared linked to parvovirus B19, influenza, CMV and Epstein-Barr virus. In a later analysis, TCR association rates were found to vary across HLA loci, with the most associated TCRs seen for DRB1 alleles and the fewest for HLA-C alleles. A later analysis associated approximately 17,000 TCR beta sequences with specific HLA alleles at a false discovery rate of 0.05. An earlier analysis of roughly 570 of the donors showed that most TCR beta V segments appeared in productive rearrangements either about 87% or about 30% of the time, which broadly matched IMGT annotations. A few of the identified cytomegalovirus-associated TCR beta chains were confirmed in vitro to be specific for cytomegalovirus antigens. A further reported finding was that TCR beta sequences accurately predicted the HLA-A and HLA-B alleles for most subjects in the first cohort. Immune exposure information for the cohort was limited to CMV serostatus. The 87-base-pair reads could not distinguish some IMGT-functional V segments, including TRBV6-2 and TRBV6-3, so those segments were excluded. The cohort was sequenced for TCR beta chains only, and without alpha or paired-chain data the features that could be detected were limited. Strong co-occurrence of HLA alleles, especially DR and DQ, made assigning TCR associations to individual alleles difficult. A later genetic analysis associated a missense DCLRE1C variant with V-gene and J-gene trimming of TCR beta chains, and an independent cohort replicated the association. Presence/absence analyses assumed roughly uniform sequencing depth across donors, an assumption that may not hold. In a later analysis, HLA-associated TCR beta chains were found to be more clonally expanded and to have lower generation probabilities than equally common non-associated chains. While some public TCRs were present in many individuals, most TCR sequences turned up only very rarely across donors. Because HLA typing was missing for some donors at each locus, association tests included only the typed subset. The classifier was reported to diagnose cytomegalovirus status with high specificity and sensitivity in both the original cohort and the validation cohort. A later analysis found that most CMV-associated TCR beta chains appeared HLA-restricted, with HLA associations seemingly driven largely by CMV exposure. It was suggested by the authors that the approach could potentially be generalized to other disease states and immunological phenotypes. The study gave a list of around 170 TCR beta chains associated with cytomegalovirus.

The cohort was made up of roughly 670 healthy bone marrow donors. At the time of sampling, all cohort members were nominally healthy, though unrecorded immune exposures were likely present. The donor tested CMV seronegative, placing the donor among the 350 or so seronegative members of the cohort. A peripheral blood sample was collected from each donor, and TCR beta sequencing was performed on peripheral blood mononuclear cells. The Qiagen DNeasy Blood Extraction Kit was used to extract genomic DNA from the blood cell samples. Trimming at the junction amounts to 2 bases on V and 4 bases on J, and the germline ends lie 6 bases apart. Per the germline V gene (reference sequence), DFQATT is the CDR1 and SNEGSKA is the CDR2. From cysteine to phenylalanine, the CDR3 is 11 amino acids long. Only CDR3 DNA remains: 33 bases, in frame from the first base. Library creation used the immunoSEQ multiplex PCR assay. For the multiplex PCR, a mixture combining 60 forward primers for TCR Vbeta segments and 13 reverse primers for TCR Jbeta segments was used. The CDR3 region of rearranged TCR beta genes was amplified from genomic DNA with a multiplex PCR assay. Amplified TCR beta libraries were sequenced as 87-base-pair reads on the Illumina HiSeq System. Per the source publication's procedure: A later analysis tallied 75 million to 95 million unique TCR beta chains across the 550 to 850 repertoires, and approximately 9.9 million of those chains were shared by two or more donors. Raw reads were error-corrected and collapsed into unique sequences with a nearest-neighbor algorithm that merged closely related sequences to remove PCR and sequencing errors. V, D and J gene segments were assigned by aligning CDR3 sequences to IMGT reference sequences. For a sequence to be retained, at least a six-nucleotide match to both a V gene segment and a J gene segment was required. A rearrangement was called productive if the CDR3 had no stop codons and remained in frame with V and J, and every other rearrangement was called non-productive. Following IMGT convention, CDR3 was defined as the stretch from the second conserved V-encoded cysteine up to the conserved J-encoded phenylalanine. In an earlier analysis of roughly 580 of the donors, sequences lacking an unambiguous match to a single V gene segment were excluded. An earlier analysis of 500 to 700 of the donors classified V segments as functional when productive rearrangements were above 56.7% and as segregating when the standard deviation between donors was above 5%. A statistical classification framework was developed to diagnose cytomegalovirus status using the catalog of TCR beta chain sequences. V and J gene assignment, in a later analysis, came from comparing TCR nucleotide sequences with IMGT/GENE-DB human TR gene sequences. Using the TCRdist pipeline, a later analysis assigned CDR3 sequences along with most-parsimonious VDJ recombination scenarios. In a later analysis, every TCR beta chain was defined by the combination of its CDR3 amino acid sequence and its V-gene family, and reads without a unique V-gene family were dropped. As a way to deal with suspected cross-contamination and a sequencing artifact, a later analysis dropped 592 nucleotide sequences that were highly shared and had low generation probability. A later analysis calculated a clonal expansion index for each public chain from normalized within-repertoire ranks of inferred template counts. A later analysis computed generation probabilities with a VDJ recombination model fitted to out-of-frame rearrangements, and checked the results against IGoR. In a later analysis, hypergeometric tests were used to score TCR-TCR, TCR-HLA and TCR-CMV co-occurrence, with a repertoire-size bias correction applied to TCR pairs. In a later analysis, false discovery rates were estimated by permuting HLA or CMV assignments 20 times. In a later analysis, co-occurring TCRs were grouped with DBSCAN, and TCRdist sequence similarity was added when clustering was performed within HLA-allele-positive subsets. Repertoires with fewer than 30,000 or more than 120,000 public chains were left out of co-occurrence clustering, as were a handful of repertoires with anomalous nucleotide sharing. As stored in TCRdb, this immuneACCESS dataset retains in-frame rearrangements with V and J assigned. A fraction of the clones does not appear; measured against another copy, unresolved V genes explain less than half of the discrepancy, and the remainder lacks a known reason. The V and J calls and clone size come from that table; D and trimming were worked out from the DNA. For this sample there are around 190,000 clones; 60% to 80% appear just once. Clones ranked in the top ten supply 2% to 2.5% of the sample.

Regarding this clone: The antigen it binds to is not known. No much larger clone exists at a distance of one base, and base qualities are not known.

This receptor was taken from a man between 60 and 75 years old in good health and CMV-seronegative. The chain employs TRBV20-1 and TRBJ2-7, with an unclear D gene assignment. Sequenced sample: PBMCs. In nucleotide form, the sequence is TGCAGTGCTAGACTAGATTACGAGCAGTACTTC. Translated, this gives CSARLDYEQYF.